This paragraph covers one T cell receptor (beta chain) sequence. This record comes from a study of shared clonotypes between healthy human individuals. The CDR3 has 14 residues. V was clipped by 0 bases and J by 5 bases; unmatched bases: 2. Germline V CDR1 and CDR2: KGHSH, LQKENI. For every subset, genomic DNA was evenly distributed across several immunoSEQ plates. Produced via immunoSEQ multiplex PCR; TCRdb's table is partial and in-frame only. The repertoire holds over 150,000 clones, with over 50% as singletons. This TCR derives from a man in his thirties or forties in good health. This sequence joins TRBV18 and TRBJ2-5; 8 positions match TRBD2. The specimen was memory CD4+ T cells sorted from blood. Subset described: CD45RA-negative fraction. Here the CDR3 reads CASSPPGGRETQYF. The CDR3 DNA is TGTGCCAGCTCACCACCCGGCGGGAGGGAGACCCAGTACTTC.